The following is a T cell receptor beta chain sequence with its context. Germline V CDR1 and CDR2: SNHLY, FYNNEI. V gave up 6 bases and J gave up 3 bases, with 14 bases separating them. CDR3 length equals 14 residues. The data belong to a study of blood T cell repertoires in COVID-19. This table comes from immunoSEQ multiplex PCR, and its TCRdb copy is limited to in-frame clones, with some not included. The data hold under 400,000 clones, with 80% to 90% observed a single time. The sequenced material came from PBMCs or T cells enriched from blood (not recorded which). The chain joins TRBV2 to TRBJ2-5; D is perhaps TRBD2 (5 bases). This sequence was found in a woman aged 40 to 50 with acute COVID-19. In DNA form, the CDR3 reads TGTGCCAGCAGCGCCCCTGGACTGGAAGAGACCCAGTACTTC. It is translated as CASSAPGLEETQYF.